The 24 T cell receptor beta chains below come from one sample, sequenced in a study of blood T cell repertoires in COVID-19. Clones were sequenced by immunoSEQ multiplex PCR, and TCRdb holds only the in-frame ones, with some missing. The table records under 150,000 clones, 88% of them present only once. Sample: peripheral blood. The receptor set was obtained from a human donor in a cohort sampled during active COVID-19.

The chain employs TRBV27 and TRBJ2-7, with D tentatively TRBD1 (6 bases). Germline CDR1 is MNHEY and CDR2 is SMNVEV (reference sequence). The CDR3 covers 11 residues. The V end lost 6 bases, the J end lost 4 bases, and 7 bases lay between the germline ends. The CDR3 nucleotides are TGTGCCAGCAGCGACAGGTACGAGCAGTACTTC. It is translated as CASSDRYEQYF.

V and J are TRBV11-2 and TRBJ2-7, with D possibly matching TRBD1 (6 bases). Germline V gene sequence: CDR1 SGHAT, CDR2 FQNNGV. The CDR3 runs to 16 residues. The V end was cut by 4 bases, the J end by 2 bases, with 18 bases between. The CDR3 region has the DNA TGTGCCAGCAGCTCCCCCGCGCACAGGGTGCCCTACGAGCAGTACTTC. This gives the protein CASSSPAHRVPYEQYF.

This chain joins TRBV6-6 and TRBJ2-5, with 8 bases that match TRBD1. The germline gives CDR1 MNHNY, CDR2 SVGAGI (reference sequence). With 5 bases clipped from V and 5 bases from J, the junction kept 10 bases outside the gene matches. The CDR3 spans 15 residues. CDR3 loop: CASSRSGGGGETQYF. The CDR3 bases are TGTGCCAGCAGTCGATCAGGGGGCGGAGGGGAGACCCAGTACTTC.

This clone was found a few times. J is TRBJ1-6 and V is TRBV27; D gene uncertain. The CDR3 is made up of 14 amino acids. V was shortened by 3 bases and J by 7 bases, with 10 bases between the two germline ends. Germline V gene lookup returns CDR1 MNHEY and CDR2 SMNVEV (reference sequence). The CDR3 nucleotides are TGTGCCAGCAGTTTCACCCAGTGGAATTCACCCCTCCACTTT. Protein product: CASSFTQWNSPLHF.

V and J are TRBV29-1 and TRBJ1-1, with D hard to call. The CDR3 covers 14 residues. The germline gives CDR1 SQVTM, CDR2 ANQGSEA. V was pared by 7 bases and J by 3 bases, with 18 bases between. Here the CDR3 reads CSARGGNYYTEAFF. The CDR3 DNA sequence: TGCAGCGCCCGGGGAGGGAATTATTACACTGAAGCTTTCTTT.

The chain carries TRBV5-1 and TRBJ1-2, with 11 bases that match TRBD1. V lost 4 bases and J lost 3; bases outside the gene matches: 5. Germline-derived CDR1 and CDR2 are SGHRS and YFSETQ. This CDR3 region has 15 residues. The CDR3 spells CASSLGQGAHYGYTF. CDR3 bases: TGCGCCAGCAGCCTCGGACAGGGGGCCCACTATGGCTACACCTTC.

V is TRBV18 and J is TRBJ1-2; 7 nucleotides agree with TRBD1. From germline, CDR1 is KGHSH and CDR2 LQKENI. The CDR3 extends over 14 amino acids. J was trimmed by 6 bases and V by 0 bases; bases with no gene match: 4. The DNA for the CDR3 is TGTGCCAGCTCACCACCCTCGACAGGGCATGGCTACACCTTC. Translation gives CASSPPSTGHGYTF.

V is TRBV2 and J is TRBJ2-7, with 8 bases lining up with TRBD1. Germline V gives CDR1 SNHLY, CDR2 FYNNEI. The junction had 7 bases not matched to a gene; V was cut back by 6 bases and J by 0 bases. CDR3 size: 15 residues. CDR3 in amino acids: CASSAGQGGSYEQYF. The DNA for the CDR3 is TGTGCCAGCAGCGCAGGACAGGGTGGCTCCTACGAGCAGTACTTC. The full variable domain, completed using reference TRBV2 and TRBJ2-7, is EPEVTQTPSHQVTQMGQEVILRCVPISNHLYFYWYRQILGQKVEFLVSFYNNEISEKSEIFDDQFSVERPDGSNFTLKIRSTKLEDSAMYFCASSAGQGGSYEQYFGPGTRLTVT.

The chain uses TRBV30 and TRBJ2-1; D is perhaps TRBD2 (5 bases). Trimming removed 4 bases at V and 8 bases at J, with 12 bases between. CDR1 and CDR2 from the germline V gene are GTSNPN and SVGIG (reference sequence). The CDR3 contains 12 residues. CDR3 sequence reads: CAWNEGMDEQFF. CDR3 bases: TGTGCCTGGAACGAGGGCATGGATGAGCAGTTCTTC.

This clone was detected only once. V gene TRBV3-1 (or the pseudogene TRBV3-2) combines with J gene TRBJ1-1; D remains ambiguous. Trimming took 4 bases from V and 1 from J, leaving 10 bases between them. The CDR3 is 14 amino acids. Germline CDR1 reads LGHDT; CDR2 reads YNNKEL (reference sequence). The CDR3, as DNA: TGTGCCAGCAGCCCCCAGGCAGGGAACACTGAAGCTTTCTTT. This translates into CASSPQAGNTEAFF.

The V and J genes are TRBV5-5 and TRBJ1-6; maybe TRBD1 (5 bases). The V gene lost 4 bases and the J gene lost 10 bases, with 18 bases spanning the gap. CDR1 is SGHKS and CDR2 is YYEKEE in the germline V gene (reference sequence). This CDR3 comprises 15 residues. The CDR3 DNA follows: TGTGCCAGCAGCAGAGGGACTTTGTACATGTCACCCCTCCACTTT. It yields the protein CASSRGTLYMSPLHF.

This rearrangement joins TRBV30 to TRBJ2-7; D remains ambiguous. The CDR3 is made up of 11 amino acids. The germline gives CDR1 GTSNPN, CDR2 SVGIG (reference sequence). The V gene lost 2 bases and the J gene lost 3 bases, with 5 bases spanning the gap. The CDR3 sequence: CAWSRGYEQYF. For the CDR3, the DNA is TGTGCCTGGAGTAGAGGCTACGAGCAGTACTTC.

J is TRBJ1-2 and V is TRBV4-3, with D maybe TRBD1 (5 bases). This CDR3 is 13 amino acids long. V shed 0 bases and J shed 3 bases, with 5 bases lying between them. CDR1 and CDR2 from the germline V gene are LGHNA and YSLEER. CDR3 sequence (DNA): TGCGCCAGCAGCCAAGACAGGGACTATGGCTACACCTTC. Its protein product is CASSQDRDYGYTF.

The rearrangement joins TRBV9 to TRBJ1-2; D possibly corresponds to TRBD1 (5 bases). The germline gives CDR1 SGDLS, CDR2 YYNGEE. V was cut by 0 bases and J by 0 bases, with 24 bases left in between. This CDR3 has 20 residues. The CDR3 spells CASSVEMTADIFQANYGYTF. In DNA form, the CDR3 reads TGTGCCAGCAGCGTAGAGATGACCGCGGACATTTTTCAAGCTAACTATGGCTACACCTTC.

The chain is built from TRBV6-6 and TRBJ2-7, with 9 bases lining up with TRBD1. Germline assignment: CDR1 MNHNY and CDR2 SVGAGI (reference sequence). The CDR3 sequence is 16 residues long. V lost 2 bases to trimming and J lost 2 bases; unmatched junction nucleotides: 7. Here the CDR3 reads CASSYLGQGSTYEQYF. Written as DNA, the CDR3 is TGTGCCAGCAGTTACCTGGGACAGGGAAGCACCTACGAGCAGTACTTC.

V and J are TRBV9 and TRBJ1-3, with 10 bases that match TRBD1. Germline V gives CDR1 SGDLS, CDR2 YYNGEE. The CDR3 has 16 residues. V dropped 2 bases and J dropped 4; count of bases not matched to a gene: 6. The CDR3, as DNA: TGTGCCAGCAGCGTTTCCGGGACAGGGGAAGGAAACACCATATATTTT. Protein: CASSVSGTGEGNTIYF.

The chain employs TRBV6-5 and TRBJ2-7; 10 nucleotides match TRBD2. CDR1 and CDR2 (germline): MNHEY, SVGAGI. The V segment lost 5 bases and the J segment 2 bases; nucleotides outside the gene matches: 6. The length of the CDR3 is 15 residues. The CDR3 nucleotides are TGTGCCAGCAGTCACCTAGCGGGGGAAACCTACGAGCAGTACTTC. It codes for CASSHLAGETYEQYF.

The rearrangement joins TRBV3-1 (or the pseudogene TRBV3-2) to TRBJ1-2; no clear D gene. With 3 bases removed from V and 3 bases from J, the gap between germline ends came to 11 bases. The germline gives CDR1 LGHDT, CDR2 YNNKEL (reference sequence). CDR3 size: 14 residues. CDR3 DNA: TGTGCCAGCAGCCAGAGAGGTCGGGACTATGGCTACACCTTC. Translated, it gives CASSQRGRDYGYTF.

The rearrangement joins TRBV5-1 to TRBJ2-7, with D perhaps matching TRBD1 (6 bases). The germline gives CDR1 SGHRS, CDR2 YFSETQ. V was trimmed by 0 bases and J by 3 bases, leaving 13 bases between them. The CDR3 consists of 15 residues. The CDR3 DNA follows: TGCGCCAGCAGCTTGGGGCAGGGGCGATACTACGAGCAGTACTTC. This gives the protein CASSLGQGRYYEQYF.

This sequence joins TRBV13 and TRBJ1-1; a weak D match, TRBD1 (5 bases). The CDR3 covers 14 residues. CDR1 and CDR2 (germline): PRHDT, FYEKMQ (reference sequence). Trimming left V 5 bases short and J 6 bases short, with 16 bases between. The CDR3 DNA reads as TGTGCCAGCAGCCCGCGACAGACCGGGCCTGAAGCTTTCTTT. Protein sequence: CASSPRQTGPEAFF.

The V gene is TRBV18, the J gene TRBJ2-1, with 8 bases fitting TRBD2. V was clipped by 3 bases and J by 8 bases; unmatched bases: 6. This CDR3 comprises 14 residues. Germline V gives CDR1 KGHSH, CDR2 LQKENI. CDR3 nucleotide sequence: TGTGCCAGCTCACCTAACGGGGGGGCCGATGAGCAGTTCTTC. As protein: CASSPNGGADEQFF.

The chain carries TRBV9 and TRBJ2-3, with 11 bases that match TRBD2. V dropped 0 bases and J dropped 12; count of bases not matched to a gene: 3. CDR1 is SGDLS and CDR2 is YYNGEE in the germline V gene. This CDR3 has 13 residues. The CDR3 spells CASSVASGGFQYF. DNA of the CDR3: TGTGCCAGCAGCGTAGCTAGCGGGGGGTTCCAGTATTTT.

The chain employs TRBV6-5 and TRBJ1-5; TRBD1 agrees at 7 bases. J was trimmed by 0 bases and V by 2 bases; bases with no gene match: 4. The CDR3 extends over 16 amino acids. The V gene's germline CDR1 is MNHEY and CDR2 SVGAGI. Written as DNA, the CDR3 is TGTGCCAGCAGTTACGAGAGGGGGCCTAGCAATCAGCCCCAGCATTTT. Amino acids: CASSYERGPSNQPQHF.

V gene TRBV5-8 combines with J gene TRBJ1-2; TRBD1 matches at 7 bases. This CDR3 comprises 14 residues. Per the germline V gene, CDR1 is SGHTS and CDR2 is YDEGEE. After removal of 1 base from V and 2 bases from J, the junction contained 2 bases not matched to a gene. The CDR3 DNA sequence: TGTGCCAGCAGCTTGAGACAGGGAAACTATGGCTACACCTTC. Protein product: CASSLRQGNYGYTF. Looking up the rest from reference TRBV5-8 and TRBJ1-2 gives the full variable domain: EAGVTQSPTHLIKTRGQQATLRCSPISGHTSVYWYQQALGLGLQFLLWYDEGEERNRGNFPPRFSGRQFPNYSSELNVNALELEDSALYLCASSLRQGNYGYTFGSGTRLTVV.